Sequencing of this T cell receptor beta chain was carried out in a study of T cell clusters in autoimmune cytopenias (dated 2019 in TCRdb). Describing the broader study: A median TRB sequencing depth of about 50,000 reads per sample was reached, and a median of roughly 2,000 distinct TRB clonotypes per sample was obtained. The goal of the study was to determine whether autoimmune cytopenia patients have a disease-specific immune repertoire signature that could serve as a blood-based biomarker. Alongside healthy, CLL and autoimmune hepatitis controls, autoimmune cytopenia patients had their peripheral blood TRB and IGH repertoires sequenced at active disease and again during treatment follow-up. The full study reports these points: Almost three-fold more exclusive TRB clusters were observed in healthy donors than in active autoimmune hepatitis patients, consistent with an autoimmunity-wide signature. The T cell clusters were only ever defined in silico, so experimental validation of their functional role was still needed. In the comparison of secondary cytopenia with CLL, the cluster-lack signature was not observed, apparently because the dominant lymphoma-associated repertoire masked the signature. GLIPH results suggested that primary autoimmune cytopenia patients were missing physiological T cell clusters, with 51 clusters found only in healthy donors compared with about 16 found only in patients. Shifts in the TRB repertoire, including less even repertoires in secondary cytopenia and CLL, were mostly a reflection of lymphoma bias and not of autoimmunity.

For each sample, TRB amplification used 250 to 300 ng of peripheral blood genomic DNA, equal to some 37,000 genome equivalents. The CDR3 sequence holds 16 residues, the cysteine and phenylalanine included. No DNA sequence is on record. The germline V gene (reference sequence) gives CDR1 as LNHDA and CDR2 as SQIVND. No count is recorded, yet this clonotype rates as medium-sized (0.01 to 0.1%) from its frequency. It has no known antigen specificity. TRB rearrangements were amplified by multiplex PCR using a touch-down protocol with TRB-A and TRB-B primer pools mixed in one tube. Illumina adapters and sample indices were attached to the amplicons through two consecutive PCR reactions using Phusion HS II polymerase. The amplicons were purified from gel with the NucleoSpin Gel and PCR Clean-up kit, after which the amplicons were quantified by Qubit and checked for quality on an Agilent 2100 Bioanalyzer. Libraries were sequenced on an Illumina MiSeq using 600-cycle, single-indexed, paired-end runs. Per the source publication's procedure: MiXCR version 2.1.12, together with the default MiXCR reference library, was used to align and assemble the TRB reads. A clone was defined by each unique CDR3 nucleotide sequence, and analysis was restricted to productive sequences with at least two reads. Repertoire diversity was assessed by alpha-parameterized diversity profiles (alpha 0 to 5), including Shannon (alpha 1) and Simpson (alpha 2) indices, computed with an R script. The tcR package was used to compute combinatorial TRB VJ usage, and cohorts were compared on this usage by principal component analysis with ade4. Using GLIPH, TCRbeta CDR3s were clustered on pairs of cohorts matched for age and read depth, and a Wilcoxon test was used to compare cluster frequencies. After reprocessing by TCRdb, each CDR3 protein sequence is one entry, and no DNA is given. For this entry, the V and J calls and clone size follow TCRdb and not the study's own pipeline. The sample's clone listing holds roughly 8,100 distinct CDR3 sequences. Of the sample, 5% to 6.5% falls within the top ten clones.

The sequence came from a human donor with an autoimmune cytopenia or autoimmune hepatitis (not recorded which). The rearranged chain carries TRBV19 and TRBJ1-5; TCRdb's D call of TRBD1 is untestable without DNA. Sequencing used peripheral blood. The CDR3 protein is CASSYLGQGVNQPQHF.